This T cell receptor beta chain is drawn from a study of OX40 agonist ivuxolimab in advanced cancers. Produced via immunoSEQ multiplex PCR; TCRdb's table is partial and in-frame only. The table has 55,000 or so clones, around 90% seen once; the top ten hold 16%. Trimming removed 8 bases from V and 4 bases from J; junction bases left unmatched: 6. CDR1 is MDHEN and CDR2 is SYDVKM in the germline V gene. The CDR3 totals 13 residues. This sequence originates from an adult with an advanced solid tumor such as melanoma, head and neck, liver or kidney cancer. Sequenced here: CD4+ or CD8+ T cells sorted from blood, sampled in a trial of the OX40 agonist ivuxolimab. The chain recombines TRBV28 with TRBJ1-2, with 8 nucleotides matching TRBD1. The CDR3 sequence: CASLGQVSYGYTF. The CDR3 bases are TGTGCCAGCTTGGGACAGGTATCCTATGGCTACACCTTC.